This is a list of T cell receptor beta chains from one sample in a study of shared clonotypes between healthy human individuals. The data were produced by immunoSEQ multiplex PCR, yet TCRdb's version contains in-frame clones alone and is incomplete. This repertoire shows more than 2,000,000 clones, approximately 95% found once; its top ten account for about 0.39%. Sample: naive CD4+ T cells from PBMCs. The receptors originated from a man aged 18 to 29 in good health. Some clones in this sample may be carry-over from other donors' samples. CDR3s include the opening cysteine and the closing phenylalanine or tryptophan. A row's size may be missing; if present it is once, few, many or a size class.

>TRBJ2-1|TRBV4-3|once
CASSQGRKDRGLSRSYNEQFF
>TRBJ2-7|TRBV6-1|-
CASSARGQISYEQYF
>TRBJ2-5|TRBV14|-
CASSRSVGETQYF
>TRBJ1-1|TRBV27|-
CASRPQGHPEAFF
>TRBJ2-1|TRBV9|-
CASSVDPGGNNEQFF
>TRBJ1-5|TRBV5-1|once
CASREYSNQPQHF
>TRBJ2-5|TRBV4-1|-
CASSRGDGQETQYF
>TRBJ2-1|TRBV19|-
CATTEAGGFYNEQFF
>TRBJ2-3|TRBV5-1|-
CASSWTVYGGRTDTQYF
>TRBJ2-1|TRBV10-1|once
CASSDRSGAPDNEQFF
>TRBJ2-5|TRBV10-1|once
CASADSDQETQYF
>TRBJ2-5|TRBV7-9|-
CASSPMTGSQETQYF
>TRBJ2-2|TRBV4-2|-
CASSHPRAGLGTGELFF
>TRBJ2-7|TRBV7-2|-
CASSLFRDGIYEQYF
>TRBJ2-2|TRBV2|-
CASSPYTGELFF
>TRBJ1-5|TRBV10-3|-
CAISERRDSNQPQHF
>TRBJ1-1|TRBV11-2|-
CASSLDQEFTEAFF
>TRBJ1-1|TRBV9|-
CASSGRRGVNSEAFF
>TRBJ2-3|TRBV9|-
CASSNTDRAVRTDTQYF
>TRBJ1-5|TRBV5-6|few
CASSLSGSGNQPQHF
>TRBJ2-5|TRBV11-2|-
CASSLGLARYQETQYF
>TRBJ2-1|TRBV7-3|-
CASSLRLAGWNEQFF
>TRBJ2-1|TRBV27|once
CASSLSKTSGIVNEQFF
>TRBJ2-3|TRBV11-2|-
CASSPTFLRRPLTDTQYF
>TRBJ2-1|TRBV15|-
CATSSRGQVNEQFF
>TRBJ1-2|TRBV10-2|-
CASSDTGYGYTF
>TRBJ2-5|TRBV9|-
CASSPPGLAGVGQETQYF
>TRBJ1-2|TRBV28|-
CASSSDNRDRGRRGYTF
>TRBJ2-5|TRBV28|-
CASSPNKGGEETQYF
>TRBJ1-3|TRBV9|once
CASSGGAAAGNTIYF
>TRBJ2-3|TRBV5-1|-
CASSLDTDTQYF
>TRBJ1-2|TRBV28|-
CASRTHTGDYGYTF
>TRBJ2-2|TRBV11-1|-
CASSLFPPIIGLNTGELFF
>TRBJ1-5|TRBV28|-
CASSSVGRGNTAQHF
>TRBJ2-1|TRBV7-8|-
CASSWGGSSYNEQFF
>TRBJ1-2|TRBV28|-
CASSRPPARVGYGYTF
>TRBJ2-5|TRBV27|-
CASTTGVGGRETQYF
>TRBJ2-1|TRBV29-1|-
CSVVGTSGGDTYNEQFF
>TRBJ1-4|TRBV5-1|-
CASSLGGTTNEKLFF
>TRBJ1-5|TRBV27|-
CASSRNRDNQPQHF
>TRBJ2-1|TRBV18|-
CASSPLPSSGRENNEQFF
>TRBJ2-7|TRBV14|-
CASSQVNAYEQYF
>TRBJ2-7|TRBV28|-
CASSSGQVAYEQYF
>TRBJ2-7|TRBV7-9|-
CASSSGGTSYEQYF
>TRBJ2-5|TRBV4-2|-
CASSPAASGQETQYF
>TRBJ2-3|TRBV15|-
CATSRLTSGATDTQYF